The 7 T cell receptor beta chains listed next were all sequenced from one sample in a study of regulatory T cells in long-lasting Graves disease (dated by TCRdb to the early 2020s). The intended sense of this specimen's time point label: persistent/refractory GD, antithyroid drugs over 5 years with positive TRAb. For both TCR sequencing and RNA sequencing, RNA was extracted from PBMCs in TRIzol. Libraries were built with multiplex PCR. Data came from an Illumina HiSeq 4000. CDR3 regions were amplified by Arm-PCR with iRepertoire HTBI primers to construct TCR beta libraries. TCRdb reprocessing: public reads trimmed at Q25 with fastp, clones called with MiXCR, in-frame beta chains kept. Records with the same CDR3 protein are collapsed into one entry carrying the most frequent genes and DNA. The sample table records under 450,000 distinct CDR3 sequences; about a quarter of these occur just once. Approximately 28% of the sample belongs to the ten largest clones.

The input for sequencing was peripheral blood mononuclear cells (PBMCs), taken when the disease was refractory, from a patient treated with antithyroid drugs. The source of these receptors is a female donor with Graves disease.

The CDR3 region is CASSQDQTSGRAAYF. The DNA for the CDR3 is TGTGCCAGCAGCCAAGATCAGACTAGCGGGAGGGCCGCGTACTTC. The chain combines TRBV14 with TRBJ2-7; 14 bases are shared with TRBD2. The CDR3 consists of 15 residues. Germline CDR1 reads SGHDN; CDR2 reads FVKESK. Trimming cost V 0 bases and J 12 bases; bases outside gene matches: 7.

In the case of this clonotype: The germline gene is not matched at one end of the junction; a read error may be the cause. V and J are TRBV29-1 and TRBJ1-2, with D perhaps TRBD1 (5 bases). This CDR3 contains 13 residues. Germline CDR1 is SQVTM and CDR2 is ANQGSEA. CDR3 protein: CGVVRGSSYGYTF. The CDR3 DNA reads TGCGGCGTTGTTAGGGGCAGCTCCTATGGCTACACCTTC.

This clonotype was seen at least ten times. The V and J genes are TRBV12-3 or TRBV12-4 and TRBJ2-7; maybe TRBD1 (6 bases). Deletions cut 5 bases from V and 2 bases from J, with 16 bases between. The CDR3 length is 15 residues. For the CDR3, the DNA is TGTGCCAGCAGTCCTAAGACAGGCTTTGCCTACGAGCAGTACTTC. Its protein is CASSPKTGFAYEQYF.

This clonotype was seen only a few times. Written as DNA, the CDR3 is TGTGCCAGCAGTTACTCCGGGGGGCCTGAAGCTTTCTTT. Its translation is CASSYSGGPEAFF. The J gene is TRBJ1-1, the V gene TRBV6-5, with D perhaps TRBD1 (6 bases). The CDR3 consists of 13 residues. Germline CDR1 is MNHEY and CDR2 is SVGAGI. V lost 0 bases, J lost 6 bases, and 8 bases lay in between.

The chain is built from TRBV28 and TRBJ2-1, with D tentatively TRBD2 (6 bases). Germline values: CDR1 MDHEN, CDR2 SYDVKM. The CDR3 is 14 amino acids. V lost 6 bases to trimming and J lost 3 bases, with 12 bases between them. CDR3 region: CASSFETSYNEQFF. The CDR3 nucleotides read TGTGCCAGCAGCTTCGAGACTAGCTACAATGAGCAGTTCTTC.

The V and J genes are TRBV29-1 and TRBJ2-5, with D perhaps TRBD1 or TRBD2 (5 bases each). Germline V gives CDR1 SQVTM, CDR2 ANQGSEA. The CDR3 runs to 13 residues. V lost 6 bases and J 7 bases, leaving 18 bases between the germline ends. The CDR3 sequence is CSVDRGIQGTQYF. The CDR3 nucleotides read TGCAGCGTAGACAGAGGGATTCAGGGGACCCAGTACTTC.

This clonotype was observed a few times. This may stem from a read error, because a much larger clone lies one nucleotide away. The chain couples TRBV7-2 to TRBJ1-5; D remains unclear. This CDR3 is 12 amino acids long. Per the germline V gene, CDR1 is SGHTA and CDR2 is FQGNSA. V shed 5 bases and J shed 3 bases, with 5 bases lying between them. Here the CDR3 DNA reads TGTGCCAGCAGCCGTAACAATCAGCCCCAGCATTTT. Its translation: CASSRNNQPQHF.